This record covers a single T cell receptor (beta chain). Its antigen is currently not known. No much larger clone exists at a distance of one base, and base qualities are not known. Synthetic TCR analog templates were spiked into each PCR so that absolute template abundance could be estimated from read counts. The immunoSEQ assay used bias-controlled V and J gene primers to amplify TCRbeta CDR3 regions from genomic DNA. Rearranged TCRbeta segments were sequenced at approximately 20X coverage. The authors' pipeline ran thus. Clustering was used to correct sequencing errors, and CDR3s were annotated against IMGT so that V, D and J genes could be assigned. Downstream analyses used only productive TCRbeta rearrangements, leaving out any out-of-frame or stop-codon sequences. To compute clonality, Shannon entropy was normalized by the log of the number of unique productive sequences and then subtracted from one. Fisher's exact test with Benjamini-Hochberg correction, at a threshold of adjusted p below 0.01, was used to find clones that differed between time points or between blood and tumor. The source is immuneACCESS, and TCRdb retained only in-frame sequences with V and J called. Part of the clones is not carried over; for the studies checked, unresolved V genes explain less than half of this, and the remainder is unexplained. Clone size and V and J calls were adopted from that table, with D and trimming inferred from the DNA. The sample contains under 35,000 clones, more than 75% of them found a single time. The biggest ten clones account for 1.5% to 2% of the sample.

A cohort of 25 to 30 patients with locally advanced or metastatic urothelial carcinoma, treated at Memorial Sloan Kettering on a trial protocol, was included. Peripheral blood mononuclear cells were collected from each patient pretreatment and during treatment, giving between 1 and 8 total time points per patient. The Qiagen DNeasy Blood extraction kit was used to purify genomic DNA from total PBMCs and from tumor samples. Collected pretreatment and during treatment, PBMCs were isolated and stored as previously described. The data derive from a study of PD-L1 blockade in urothelial cancer listed by TCRdb under 2017. Background on the whole study: All patients started therapy at some point between 2014 and 2016 and received atezolizumab 1,200 mg intravenously every 3 weeks. Twenty-five of 29 patients were identified as males with urothelial cancer of bladder origin, and a prior smoking history was reported by 18 of 29 patients. An ECOG performance status of 0 or 1 was recorded for the patients, and 0 to 3 prior chemotherapy regimens had been received by the patients. Blood samples were analyzed at 3 weeks after treatment start (second dose) and at 6 weeks after treatment start. A median of about 150,000 T cells and 65,000 to 90,000 unique TCRs was obtained from blood samples, and a median clonality of approximately 0.086 was observed. The study was an exploratory multi-omic analysis of somatic, immune and clinical correlates of response to PD-L1 blockade with atezolizumab in urothelial cancer. TCR sequencing covered pretreatment tumor samples and matched, serially collected peripheral blood taken before and after atezolizumab treatment. Progression-free survival longer than 6 months counted as durable clinical benefit, and TCR features were additionally tested against both progression-free and overall survival. In the same patients, pretreatment tumors underwent whole exome sequencing and RNA sequencing in addition to TCR sequencing. Durable clinical benefit was achieved by nine patients and was not achieved by 20 patients. Approximately 30 patients had pretreatment blood TCR-seq, about 24 had at least one posttreatment blood collection, and about 24 had tumor TCR-seq. Study-wide conclusions, independent of this receptor: Small sample size (n ≈ 29) and many exploratory analyses mean the results are intended to be hypothesis-generating. A pretreatment peripheral blood TCR clonality below the median was linked to improved progression-free and overall survival. Greater expansion of tumor-associated TCR clones in peripheral blood 3 weeks after the start of treatment was observed in patients with durable benefit (n ≈ 22, p = 0.022).

From cysteine to phenylalanine, the CDR3 is 14 amino acids long. Only the CDR3 DNA is retained, 42 bases long and in frame from the first base. For CDR1 and CDR2, the germline V gene lists KGHSH and LQKENI. V lost 1 base and J lost 3 bases; the stretch between them is 9 bases long. Source: PBMCs, taken around atezolizumab (anti-PD-L1) treatment. The sequence is built from TRBV18 and TRBJ1-1; 6 matching bases give a weak D call of TRBD1. This clonotype was obtained from a man in his forties or fifties with urothelial cancer. The CDR3 region: CASSPLDSDTEAFF. The DNA sequence is as follows: TGTGCCAGCTCACCACTGGACAGCGACACTGAAGCTTTCTTT.